These T cell receptor beta chains were read from a single sample in a study of vaccination and CD4 T cells after COVID-19. Their antigens are not known. TCRdb analysed the PCR reads with MiXCR anew, one entry per CDR3 protein. The sample consists of about 12,000 distinct CDR3 sequences, 35% to 40% of them appearing once. The sequenced sample was cultured CD4+ T cells from blood. Receptors were obtained from a human donor with COVID-19. Each CDR3 is given with its conserved first and last residue. D genes are given only for firm matches. A row's size may be missing; if present it is once, few, many or a size class.

D gene | J gene | clone size | V gene | CDR3 DNA | CDR3 protein
NA | TRBJ1-3 | NA | TRBV15 | TGTGCCACCAGCAGAGTCGGAAACACCATATATTTT | CATSRVGNTIYF
TRBD1 | TRBJ1-6 | NA | TRBV4-2 | TGTGCCAGCAGCCAAGACCCCCAGGGGGCTCGTAATTCACCCCTCCACTTT | CASSQDPQGARNSPLHF
NA | TRBJ1-5 | few | TRBV20-1 | TGCAGTGCTGGCGAATCAGGAAGGGGGGATCAGCCCCAGCATTTT | CSAGESGRGDQPQHF
NA | TRBJ1-3 | few | TRBV11-2 | TGTGCCAGCAGCGGGGCCCGCTCTGGAAACACCATATATTTT | CASSGARSGNTIYF
TRBD1 | TRBJ2-1 | NA | TRBV5-1 | TGCGCCAGCAGCATCTGGACAGGGAGTAATGAGCAGTTCTTC | CASSIWTGSNEQFF
NA | TRBJ2-5 | NA | TRBV7-3 | TGTGCCAGCAGTACAGGGATGGGTGAGACCCAGTACTTC | CASSTGMGETQYF
NA | TRBJ1-2 | NA | TRBV14 | TGTGCCAGCAGCCAAACCTCGAAGACACGCTACACCTTC | CASSQTSKTRYTF
NA | TRBJ2-5 | few | TRBV24-1 | TGTGCCACCAGTGATTACTCGGCGGAGACCCAGTACTTC | CATSDYSAETQYF
TRBD1 | TRBJ2-3 | NA | TRBV20-1 | TGCAGTGCTAGATCGGGACAGGGAAGGACAGATACGCAGTATTTT | CSARSGQGRTDTQYF
NA | TRBJ1-1 | NA | TRBV4-1 | TGCGCCAGCAGCCAAAGGACCGGGAATGGTGAAGCTTTCTTT | CASSQRTGNGEAFF
NA | TRBJ2-3 | NA | TRBV6-2/TRBV6-3 | TGTGCCAGCAGCCAAACTAGCCCCCCGCAGTATTTT | CASSQTSPPQYF
NA | TRBJ2-7 | NA | TRBV20-1 | TGCAGTGCGTTGGACACCTCCTACGAGCAGTACTTC | CSALDTSYEQYF
TRBD2 | TRBJ2-4 | NA | TRBV6-5 | TGTGCCAGCAGTTTTAGCGGGGGGGCCGGGGCCAAAAACATTCAGTACTTC | CASSFSGGAGAKNIQYF
TRBD1 | TRBJ2-5 | NA | TRBV6-2/TRBV6-3 | TGTGCCAGCAGGTCACAGAGAGGGACAGGGGTTTTAGAGACCCAGTACTTC | CASRSQRGTGVLETQYF
NA | TRBJ1-1 | NA | TRBV5-3 | TGTGCCAGCAGCTTAAAGGGAAACACTGAAGCTTTCTTT | CASSLKGNTEAFF
TRBD1 | TRBJ2-1 | NA | TRBV20-1 | TGCACGGGACAGGGGGAAGGTGAGCAGTTCTTC | CTGQGEGEQFF
NA | TRBJ2-5 | few | TRBV18 | TGTGCCAGCTCACCCCACCAAGAGACCCAGTACTTC | CASSPHQETQYF
TRBD1 | TRBJ1-2 | NA | TRBV20-1 | TGCAGTGCTACAGGGGGCAGCTATGGCTACACCTTC | CSATGGSYGYTF
NA | TRBJ1-2 | NA | TRBV20-1 | TGCAGTGCTATCAGACCGGCGGGTGGCTACACCTTC | CSAIRPAGGYTF
TRBD2 | TRBJ2-7 | NA | TRBV6-1 | TGTGCCAGCAGGCGACACCGGGACTACTACGAGCAGTACTTC | CASRRHRDYYEQYF
NA | TRBJ1-3 | few | TRBV20-1 | TGCAGTGCTGGGGTGGGCGGAAGCTCTGGAAACACCATATATTTT | CSAGVGGSSGNTIYF
NA | TRBJ1-6 | few | TRBV30 | TGTGCCTGGAGTGTACAGACATCCTCACCCCTCCACTTT | CAWSVQTSSPLHF
NA | TRBJ2-7 | few | TRBV5-4 | TGTGCCAGCAGCTCACCCACCGACCGCTACGAGCAGTACTTC | CASSSPTDRYEQYF
NA | TRBJ2-1 | NA | TRBV19 | TGTGCCAGTAGTACCCCCGGCCCGAGGAAGCAGTTCTTC | CASSTPGPRKQFF
NA | TRBJ1-3 | NA | TRBV7-9 | TGTGCCAGCGCGGGCAATCACTCTGGAAACACCATATATTTT | CASAGNHSGNTIYF
NA | TRBJ1-4 | few | TRBV20-1 | TGCAGTGCTAGAGATTCACAGAGACGTAATGAAAAACTGTTTTTT | CSARDSQRRNEKLFF
TRBD1 | TRBJ2-7 | NA | TRBV7-2 | TGTGCCAGCAGCGTCCGACAGGGCTACGAGCAGTACTTC | CASSVRQGYEQYF
TRBD2 | TRBJ2-1 | NA | TRBV30 | TGTGCCTGGAGTGCGGGGACTAGTTCCGGCAATGAGCAGTTCTTC | CAWSAGTSSGNEQFF
NA | TRBJ1-6 | few | TRBV7-8 | TGTGCCAGCAGCCCCCAGGGTGGGCACAATTCACCCCTCCACTTT | CASSPQGGHNSPLHF
NA | TRBJ2-1 | NA | TRBV6-5 | TGTGCCAGCAGTTACTCGAAACGGGCCTACAATGAGCAGTTCTTC | CASSYSKRAYNEQFF
TRBD1 | TRBJ2-7 | NA | TRBV18 | TGTGCCAGCTCACCTTCACAGGGGGCTTTTTACGAGCAGTACTTC | CASSPSQGAFYEQYF
TRBD1 | TRBJ2-7 | few | TRBV15 | TGTGCCACCAGCAGAAACAGGGGGCCCTACGAGCAGTACTTC | CATSRNRGPYEQYF
TRBD1 | TRBJ1-5 | NA | TRBV5-4 | TGTGCCAGCAGCGGGGGACCGGACAGGGCAAATCAGCCCCAGCATTTT | CASSGGPDRANQPQHF
TRBD1 | TRBJ2-5 | NA | TRBV7-3 | TGTGCCAGCAGCCCTAACAGGGGGCTACTAGAGACCCAGTACTTC | CASSPNRGLLETQYF
TRBD1 | TRBJ2-3 | NA | TRBV4-1 | TGCGCCAGCAGCCAAGGCTGGGACAGGAACACAGATACGCAGTATTTT | CASSQGWDRNTDTQYF
NA | TRBJ1-6 | few | TRBV20-1 | TGCAGTGCTGGATCTAGGGAGAAGGGATCACCCCTCCACTTT | CSAGSREKGSPLHF
NA | TRBJ2-3 | few | TRBV20-1 | TGCAGTGCTAGATCAGGCCGGGGTCCGCAGTATTTT | CSARSGRGPQYF
NA | TRBJ1-2 | NA | TRBV20-1 | TGCAGTGCTAGTCCCCCGGGGGGCTATGGCTACACCTTC | CSASPPGGYGYTF
TRBD1 | TRBJ1-2 | NA | TRBV20-1 | TGCAGCGCCGGGACAGGGGATGGCTACACCTTC | CSAGTGDGYTF
NA | TRBJ1-6 | few | TRBV30 | TGTGCCTGGATTCCGACAGGCACAAATTCACCCCTCCACTTT | CAWIPTGTNSPLHF
TRBD1 | TRBJ1-3 | NA | TRBV6-2/TRBV6-3 | TGTGCCAGCAGTGCGCGGTACGCGACAGGGAAGGGAAACACCATATATTTC | CASSARYATGKGNTIYF
TRBD1 | TRBJ2-2 | few | TRBV23-1 | TGCGCCAGCAGTCAAGCCAGACAGGGGAGATCCGGGGAGCTGTTTTTT | CASSQARQGRSGELFF
TRBD1 | TRBJ1-1 | NA | TRBV28 | TGTGCCAGCAGCCAGGGGGACCGTGAAGCTTTCTTT | CASSQGDREAFF
NA | TRBJ2-5 | medium-sized | TRBV20-1 | TGCAGTGCTAGTCCGGGGCAAGAGACCCAGTACTTC | CSASPGQETQYF
TRBD2 | TRBJ2-3 | few | TRBV10-3 | TGTGCCATCAGTGAGTCCCTCGGGAGAGCCGGGACTAGAAGCACAGATACGCAGTATTTT | CAISESLGRAGTRSTDTQYF
NA | TRBJ1-2 | few | TRBV7-2 | TGTGCCAGCAGCTTAGTTTTCACGGCCAACTATGGCTACACCTTC | CASSLVFTANYGYTF
NA | TRBJ1-2 | NA | TRBV7-2 | TGTGCCAGCAGCTTAACCAGAGCTAACTATGGCTACACCTTC | CASSLTRANYGYTF
NA | TRBJ1-6 | once | TRBV5-1 | TGCGCCAGCAGCTTGGGAGGGGAACGCTCACCCCTCCACTTT | CASSLGGERSPLHF
NA | TRBJ1-6 | NA | TRBV11-3 | TGTGCCAGCAGCTCCGGGGACTCCTATAATTCACCCCTCCACTTT | CASSSGDSYNSPLHF
NA | TRBJ1-4 | few | TRBV28 | TGTGCCAGCAGTATCCAGGGGTTGAATGAAAAACTGTTTTTT | CASSIQGLNEKLFF
TRBD1 | TRBJ1-6 | NA | TRBV6-4 | TGTGCCAGCAGTGACGGGGACAGGGTTGGTTCACCCCTCCACTTT | CASSDGDRVGSPLHF
NA | TRBJ2-7 | NA | TRBV6-2/TRBV6-3 | TGTGCCTCGAGGCCGGGGCTCAACGAGCAGTACTTC | CASRPGLNEQYF
TRBD1 | TRBJ2-5 | few | TRBV7-7 | TGTGCTAGCAGCCAGGGGGACAGGCCCCAAGAGACCCAGTACTTC | CASSQGDRPQETQYF
NA | TRBJ1-4 | NA | TRBV20-1 | TGCAGTGCTAGTCGCGGAAATGAAAAACTGTTTTTT | CSASRGNEKLFF
NA | TRBJ2-1 | few | TRBV11-3 | TGTGCCAGCAGCTTAGGCCTGGGGCGGTTCTTC | CASSLGLGRFF
TRBD1 | TRBJ2-3 | few | TRBV7-3 | TGTGCCAGCAGCTCGGGACAGCTCACAGATACGCAGTATTTT | CASSSGQLTDTQYF